Included here is one TCR beta chain sequence, with context. Its binding antigen is unknown. One base away there is no much larger clone; base qualities are not given. Based on the germline V gene, the CDR1 and CDR2 sequences are KGHDR and SFDVKD. A distance of 18 bases separates the germline ends of V and J, which lose 3 bases and 8 bases respectively. Spanning cysteine to phenylalanine, the CDR3 consists of 15 amino acids. The entry retains the CDR3 DNA only, 45 bases that are in frame from base 1. This sample was taken from a study of blood T cell repertoires in COVID-19 (TCRdb year 2020). In the study overall: The collaborator samples originated in the United States, Italy and Spain and spanned the acute and convalescent phases of COVID-19. The samples were drawn from the first 160 participants of the ongoing ImmuneRACE study and from 1,254 subjects provided by 6 global collaborators. The material from the prospective study consisted of cDNA or gDNA derived from T cells, B-cell-depleted T cells, or PBMCs. Sample metadata almost always included a de-identified subject ID, COVID-19 status, age in years and sex. The repertoires were released in a freely available public database intended as a resource for research on the immune response to SARS-CoV-2. HLA class I and class II types, where available, came from metadata supplied by the sample provider rather than from assay-based typing. The dataset comprised deeply sampled blood TCRbeta repertoires from subjects exposed to, actively infected with, or recovered from COVID-19. General findings and caveats noted by the study authors: How much clinical and demographic metadata was included differed by source and by participant, and the metadata was provided uncurated.

TCRbeta CDR3 regions were amplified from genomic DNA using the immunoSEQ Assay, a bias-controlled multiplex PCR. In the paper's pipeline: Nucleated cell counts per sample were estimated from amplification of reference gene primers within the assay. To quantify the absolute abundance of each unique TCRbeta CDR3 rearrangement, sequence reads were collapsed and filtered. For each sample, productive Simpson clonality was calculated as the square root of Simpson's diversity index across productive rearrangements. TCRdb took this table from immuneACCESS and kept in-frame rearrangements with V and J called. Such tables lack part of the clones; where checked against another copy, unresolved V genes explain under half of the gap, and the rest is unexplained. V, J and clone size are taken as reported in that table, and D and trimming were inferred from the DNA itself. The sample yields some 290,000 clones; around 90% were counted once. Jointly, the top ten make up approximately 2.9% of the sample.

One collaborating source in Seattle enrolled patients during active infection and followed them longitudinally through the course of disease. Each collaborating institution followed its own protocols to collect whole blood in K2EDTA tubes. Collaborator samples were shipped for TCRbeta analysis as frozen whole blood, isolated PBMCs, or DNA extracted from either sample type. The sequence joins TRBV24-1 to TRBJ1-2, with the D segment identity uncertain. The source of this sequence is a woman aged 30 to 39 with COVID-19, enrolled during active disease. The specimen sequenced was peripheral blood. The CDR3 has the sequence CATSDAILGPGGYTF. The DNA reads TGTGCCACCAGTGATGCCATCTTGGGCCCGGGGGGCTACACCTTC.